The entry below describes one T cell receptor (beta chain). Its antigen is not known. Trimming stripped 3 bases from V and 4 bases from J, with 17 bases between. In germline, CDR1 is SGDLS, CDR2 YYNGEE. This CDR3 has 16 amino acids. This record comes from a study of T cell responses to AZD1222 COVID-19 vaccine. Whole-study context: Pooling was applied to second doses at about 4 or about 12 weeks. Regarding the study as a whole: The study sampled repertoires only after the peak T cell response. Nearly half of spike-specific TCRs reportedly target variant regions that are unmutated in the B.1.351 and B.1.1.7 variants. Rises in breadth and depth of Spike-specific TCRs came after two AZD1222 doses.

The data were produced by immunoSEQ multiplex PCR, yet TCRdb's version contains in-frame clones alone and is incomplete. Of about 130,000 clones in the sample, 70% to 90% are singletons; the top ten hold about 2%. The chain uses TRBV9 and TRBJ1-5; perhaps TRBD1 as D (6 bases). This TCR was recovered from an adult in good health. This specimen consisted of peripheral blood, obtained on day 0 of AZD1222 vaccination. CDR3 nucleotide sequence: TGTGCCAGCAGCGAGGGGGGATCTTTTTTGAATCAGCCCCAGCATTTT. It specifies CASSEGGSFLNQPQHF.